Presented here are 13 T cell receptor beta chains from one specimen sequenced in a study of OX40 agonist ivuxolimab in advanced cancers. Sequencing was performed with immunoSEQ multiplex PCR; in TCRdb, only in-frame clones are kept and a portion is missing. The sample includes 55,000 to 65,000 clones, 75% to 90% seen only once; the top ten take around 0.6%. Sequenced material: CD4+ or CD8+ T cells sorted from blood, taken in a trial of the OX40 agonist ivuxolimab. These receptors all stem from an adult with an advanced solid tumor such as melanoma, head and neck, liver or kidney cancer.

V is TRBV5-4 and J is TRBJ1-2; D might be TRBD1 (5 bases). V gave up 4 bases and J gave up 2 bases, with 6 bases separating them. Germline assignment: CDR1 SGHNT and CDR2 YYREEE (reference sequence). The CDR3 totals 12 residues. DNA for the CDR3: TGTGCCAGCAGCCGGGACAACTATGGCTACACCTTC. Amino acid sequence: CASSRDNYGYTF.

In its sample, this clone was seen once. The gene calls are TRBV6-1 and TRBJ2-5; TRBD1 agrees at 10 bases. The CDR3 length is 16 residues. The germline V gene has CDR1 MNHNS and CDR2 SASEGT. With V trimmed by 4 bases and J by 1 base, 6 bases remained unmatched. The CDR3 DNA reads as TGTGCCAGCAGTGCGACAGGGGGCGGGGTCCAAGAGACCCAGTACTTC. Protein sequence: CASSATGGGVQETQYF.

This rearrangement joins TRBV5-4 to TRBJ2-5; 8 bases align to TRBD2. Matching the DNA end better, TRBJ2-7 makes the J call doubtful. This CDR3 spans 16 amino acids. Germline lookup yields CDR1 SGHNT and CDR2 YYREEE (reference sequence). The CDR3 loop is CASSPGGGSGEYEQYF. The CDR3 DNA reads TGTGCCAGCAGCCCCGGTGGAGGTAGCGGGGAATACGAGCAGTACTTC.

The J gene is TRBJ2-7, the V gene TRBV2, with 13 bases that match TRBD2. CDR1 SNHLY and CDR2 FYNNEI come from the germline V gene. J was trimmed by 4 bases and V by 5 bases; bases with no gene match: 8. This CDR3 contains 16 residues. Here the CDR3 DNA reads TGTGCCAGCAGTATCGGGACTAGCGGGGTAGGGTACGAGCAGTACTTC. Encoded protein: CASSIGTSGVGYEQYF.

As regards this clone: An end of the junction differs from the germline gene, which may be a read error. This sequence joins TRBV5-4 and TRBJ1-1; a possible D gene is TRBD1 (6 bases). CDR3 size: 11 residues. The germline V gene encodes CDR1 SGHNT and CDR2 YYREEE (reference sequence). CDR3 residues: CASSQEQGAFF. The CDR3 DNA reads TGCGCCAGCAGCCAAGAACAGGGCGCTTTCTTT.

This chain links TRBV19 with TRBJ2-2, with TRBD2 matching over 9 bases. Germline CDR1 is LNHDA and CDR2 is SQIVND (reference sequence). Losses at the gene ends were 5 bases for V and 1 base for J; bases not matched to a gene: 5. The CDR3 runs 16 residues. The CDR3 sequence: CASSDPAGGNTGELFF. The CDR3 region has the DNA TGTGCCAGTAGTGACCCAGCGGGGGGGAACACCGGGGAGCTGTTTTTT.

The chain links TRBV2 to TRBJ2-3; 12 bases agree with TRBD2. The germline V gene has CDR1 SNHLY and CDR2 FYNNEI. V dropped 6 bases and J dropped 2; count of bases not matched to a gene: 6. This CDR3 contains 16 residues. The DNA of the CDR3 is TGTGCCAGCAGCGATGGACTAGCGGGGTTCACAGATACGCAGTATTTT. Protein: CASSDGLAGFTDTQYF.

The chain carries TRBV10-3 and TRBJ1-5; D possibly corresponds to TRBD1 (6 bases). There are 13 residues in the CDR3. V was pared by 6 bases and J by 6 bases, with 12 bases between. CDR1 and CDR2 from the germline V gene are ENHRY and SYGVKD. This chain's CDR3 is CAISTDSPQPQHF. In DNA form, the CDR3 reads TGTGCCATCAGCACGGACAGTCCTCAGCCCCAGCATTTT.

The chain has TRBV7-3 and TRBJ2-2; perhaps TRBD1 as D (5 bases). The germline V and J ends were trimmed by 5 bases and 1 base, with 11 bases remaining between them. Germline loops: CDR1 SGHTA, CDR2 FQGTGA. The length of the CDR3 is 15 residues. The CDR3 reads CASSEQGRNTGELFF. CDR3 DNA sequence: TGTGCCAGCAGCGAGCAGGGAAGGAACACCGGGGAGCTGTTTTTT.

This sequence joins TRBV10-1 and TRBJ1-4; 8 bases fit TRBD1. J was trimmed by 6 bases and V by 8 bases; bases with no gene match: 5. CDR3 length: 13 residues. Germline CDR1 WNHNN, CDR2 SYGVQD (reference sequence). CDR3 sequence: CASAGGIDEKLFF. DNA for the CDR3: TGCGCCAGCGCAGGGGGCATAGATGAAAAACTGTTTTTT.

The chain couples TRBV2 to TRBJ1-1; TRBD1 matches 9 bases. Germline V gene data show CDR1 as SNHLY and CDR2 as FYNNEI. Germline trimming cut 6 bases from V and 3 bases from J; bases unmatched to any gene: 5. The CDR3 consists of 14 residues. In nucleotides, the CDR3 is TGTGCCAGCAGGGGACAGGGAGGGTACACTGAAGCTTTCTTT. Its translation: CASRGQGGYTEAFF. The entire variable domain, with the rest obtained from reference TRBV2 and TRBJ1-1, is as follows: EPEVTQTPSHQVTQMGQEVILRCVPISNHLYFYWYRQILGQKVEFLVSFYNNEISEKSEIFDDQFSVERPDGSNFTLKIRSTKLEDSAMYFCASRGQGGYTEAFFGQGTRLTVV.

The rearrangement uses TRBV6-5 and TRBJ2-7; the D gene is possibly TRBD1 (5 bases). The CDR3 has 13 residues. The V and J ends lost 6 bases and 3 bases respectively, with 12 bases between them. The germline gives CDR1 MNHEY, CDR2 SVGAGI. The CDR3 DNA sequence: TGTGCCAGCAGCAAATCGCAGGGCTACGAGCAGTACTTC. This gives the protein CASSKSQGYEQYF.

The chain links TRBV19 to TRBJ2-5; D possibly corresponds to TRBD1 (5 bases). V was shortened by 4 bases and J by 0 bases, with 9 bases between the two germline ends. The germline V gene encodes CDR1 LNHDA and CDR2 SQIVND (reference sequence). The CDR3 is made up of 14 amino acids. The CDR3 sequence: CASSTTVYQETQYF. DNA for the CDR3: TGTGCCAGTAGTACGACAGTTTACCAAGAGACCCAGTACTTC.